The T cell receptor (beta chain) described here comes from a study of cytomegalovirus exposure and HLA in healthy donors. Study observations and caveats: There were reportedly fewer N-insertions in an Asian-associated ancestry cluster than the approximately 600-donor mean, in a later analysis. A later analysis linked a missense variant in DCLRE1C to the trimming of TCR beta V and J genes. More clonal expansion characterized HLA-associated TCR beta chains than equally common others in a later analysis.

PCR employed 60 Vbeta and 13 Jbeta primers. As originally analysed: In a later analysis, approximately 73 million unique TCR beta chains included roughly 11 million shared by two or more donors. The data were produced by immunoSEQ multiplex PCR, yet TCRdb's version contains in-frame clones alone and is incomplete. The V and J calls and clone size are taken from that table; D and trimming were inferred from the DNA. The table lists around 76,000 clones, 70% of them singletons. Comments on this clone: The antigen is not known.

Germline CDR1 and CDR2: SGDLS and YYNGEE. Trimming at V came to 4 bases and at J to 0 bases, leaving 15 bases not matched to a gene. The length of the CDR3 is 19 residues. Input material: PBMCs. The V call is TRBV9, the J call TRBJ2-4, with 8 bases fitting TRBD2. This clonotype was obtained from a woman aged 45 to 65 in good health and CMV-seropositive. Here the CDR3 DNA reads TGTGCCAGCAGCCCACAATCCGGGGGGGAGGGCCTAGCCAAAAACATTCAGTACTTC. This encodes CASSPQSGGEGLAKNIQYF.